The subject of this entry is one T cell receptor (beta chain). CDR3 length: 13 amino acids. V lost 0 bases to trimming and J lost 9 bases, with 12 bases between them. Germline loops: CDR1 DFQATT, CDR2 SNEGSKA (reference sequence). Unique molecular identifiers were incorporated into the prepared TCRbeta library. TCRdb independently ran MiXCR on the PCR reads; one entry per CDR3 protein. In the table there are about 980,000 distinct CDR3 sequences, about 30% of which are singletons. The data were obtained in a study of T-cell reconstitution after alpha-beta-depleted transplantation in children. The origin of this receptor is a boy less than two years old who had a stem cell transplant for SCID, so the T cells may come from the graft donor. The V call is TRBV20-1, the J call TRBJ2-1; possibly TRBD2 for D (6 bases). The specimen comprised PBMCs, mostly from graft donor cells, sampled 360 days after TCRalphabeta/CD19-depleted stem cell transplant. Here the CDR3 DNA reads TGCAGTGCTAGAGACCCGGAGGGTTTTGAGCAGTTCTTC. This gives the protein CSARDPEGFEQFF.